This TCR beta chain was documented in a study of CD8 T cells in Susac syndrome. Random hexamers were used to reverse transcribe the RNA input (about 0.5 to 1 ug). An immunoSEQ multiplex PCR generated amplified TCR beta CDR3 products spanning 54 Vbeta and 13 Jbeta. TCRdb ran MiXCR on the immunoSEQ multiplex PCR reads and lists one entry per CDR3 protein. Among around 160,000 distinct CDR3 sequences, just under 95% were seen once, and the ten largest hold 0.11% to 0.15%. TCR beta was sequenced from blood CD8+ and CD4+ T cells. The control group consisted of healthy donors matched for age and sex. The ends were cut back, 3 bases at V and 1 base at J, with 12 bases in the middle. The CDR3 runs 14 residues. CDR1 and CDR2 (germline): SQVTM, ANQGSEA.

This clonotype was sampled from a human donor in good health. The sequenced material came from CD4+ T cells from PBMCs. The rearrangement joins TRBV29-1 to TRBJ2-5; the D call may be TRBD1 or TRBD2 (5 bases each). The CDR3 here is CSVEGVVSQETQYF. As DNA, the CDR3 is TGCAGCGTTGAGGGGGTAGTGAGCCAAGAGACCCAGTACTTC.